Below, 7 T cell receptor beta chains from the same sample are listed, as sequenced in a study of early T cells in non-severe SARS-CoV-2 infection. TCRdb re-analysed the 5' RACE reads in MiXCR, keeping a single row per CDR3 protein. The sample carries around 58,000 distinct CDR3 sequences, over 9.5% recorded once. The sequenced sample was whole blood. Source of these receptors: an adult who was a healthcare worker with PCR-confirmed SARS-CoV-2 infection or an uninfected control (not recorded which).

This clonotype was picked up a small number of times. J is TRBJ2-7 and V is TRBV12-3 or TRBV12-4; D call uncertain. The ends were cut back, 5 bases at V and 9 bases at J, with 14 bases in the middle. This CDR3 has 12 amino acids. This CDR3 is CASSTSATMQYF. DNA of the CDR3: TGTGCCAGCAGTACTTCTGCTACGATGCAGTACTTC.

The V call is TRBV18, the J call TRBJ2-7; TRBD1 matches 9 bases. The CDR3 sequence is 14 residues long. Trimming took 6 bases from V and 2 from J; bases not matched to a gene: 5. In germline, CDR1 is KGHSH, CDR2 LQKENI. CDR3 sequence: CASSPTGGTYEQYF. CDR3 sequence (DNA): TGTGCCAGCTCCCCGACAGGGGGAACCTACGAGCAGTACTTC.

The chain couples TRBV5-6 to TRBJ1-1; D uncertain. Trimming left V 0 bases short and J 7 bases short, with 7 bases between. This CDR3 comprises 12 residues. Germline values: CDR1 SGHDT, CDR2 YYEEEE. In nucleotides, the CDR3 is TGTGCCAGCAGCTTGGAACGGGGTGAAGCTTTCTTT. Amino acid sequence: CASSLERGEAFF.

The chain links TRBV7-9 to TRBJ2-1; D uncertain. The CDR3 runs 14 residues. Germline V gene sequence: CDR1 SEHNR, CDR2 FQNEAQ (reference sequence). Trimming left V 3 bases short and J 4 bases short, with 10 bases between. The CDR3 protein is CASSLVTAYNEQFF. CDR3 bases: TGTGCCAGCAGCTTGGTCACAGCTTACAATGAGCAGTTCTTC.

This chain uses TRBV7-9 with TRBJ1-1; TRBD1 matches 11 bases. Germline V gives CDR1 SEHNR, CDR2 FQNEAQ (reference sequence). V was pared by 5 bases and J by 8 bases, with 10 bases of the junction left unmatched. This CDR3 is 15 amino acids long. The CDR3 region has the DNA TGTGCCAGCAGCCGTCGGACAGGGGGCTTCGTGGAAGCTTTCTTT. As protein: CASSRRTGGFVEAFF.

This clonotype was recorded at least ten times. CDR3 sequence reads: CASSGDPPSSYEQYF. CDR3 DNA sequence: TGCGCCAGCAGTGGGGATCCCCCGAGCTCCTACGAGCAGTACTTC. The chain recombines TRBV5-1 with TRBJ2-7; D remains unclear. This CDR3 contains 15 residues. Germline CDR1 and CDR2: SGHRS and YFSETQ. Trimming pared 5 bases from V and 0 bases from J, leaving 15 bases between.

This clonotype has a handful of counts. V usage is TRBV24-1 and J usage is TRBJ2-1; D is possibly TRBD1 (6 bases). The CDR3 runs 15 residues. The V end was cut by 0 bases, the J end by 2 bases, with 7 bases between. Germline loops: CDR1 KGHDR, CDR2 SFDVKD. CDR3 region: CATSDLDRTYNEQFF. CDR3 bases: TGTGCCACCAGTGATTTGGACAGGACCTACAATGAGCAGTTCTTC.